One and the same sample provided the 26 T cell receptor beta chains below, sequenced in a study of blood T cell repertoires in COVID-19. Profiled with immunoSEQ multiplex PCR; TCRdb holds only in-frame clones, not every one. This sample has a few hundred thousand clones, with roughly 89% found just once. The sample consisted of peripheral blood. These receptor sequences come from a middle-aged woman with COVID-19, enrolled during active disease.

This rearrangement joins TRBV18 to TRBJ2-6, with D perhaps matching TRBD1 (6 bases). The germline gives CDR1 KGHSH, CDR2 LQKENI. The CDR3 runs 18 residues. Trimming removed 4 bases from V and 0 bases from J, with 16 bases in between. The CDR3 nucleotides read TGTGCCAGCTCACTAATAGGACAGTTTGGCTCTGGGGCCAACGTCCTGACTTTC. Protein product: CASSLIGQFGSGANVLTF.

CDR3 sequence reads: CASSLEDSYNEQFF. CDR3 DNA: TGTGCCAGCAGCTTAGAAGACAGCTACAATGAGCAGTTCTTC. The rearrangement links TRBV11-1 to TRBJ2-1, with D maybe TRBD1 (5 bases). V dropped 1 base and J dropped 3 bases, with 7 bases sitting between them. The CDR3 has 14 amino acids. CDR1 and CDR2 (germline): SGHAT, FQDESV (reference sequence).

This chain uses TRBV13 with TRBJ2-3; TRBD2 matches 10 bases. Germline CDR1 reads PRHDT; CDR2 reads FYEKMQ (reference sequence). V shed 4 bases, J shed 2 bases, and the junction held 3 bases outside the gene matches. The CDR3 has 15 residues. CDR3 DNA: TGTGCCAGCAGCTCCCTAGCGGGAGTCACAGATACGCAGTATTTT. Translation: CASSSLAGVTDTQYF.

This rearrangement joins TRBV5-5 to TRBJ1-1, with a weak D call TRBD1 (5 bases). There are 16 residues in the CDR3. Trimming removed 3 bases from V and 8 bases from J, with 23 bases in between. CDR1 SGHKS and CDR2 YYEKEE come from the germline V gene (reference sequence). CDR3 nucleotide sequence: TGTGCCAGCAGCTGGGGGAGGCGGGGAGCCCGATGGGAAGCTTTCTTT. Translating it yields CASSWGRRGARWEAFF.

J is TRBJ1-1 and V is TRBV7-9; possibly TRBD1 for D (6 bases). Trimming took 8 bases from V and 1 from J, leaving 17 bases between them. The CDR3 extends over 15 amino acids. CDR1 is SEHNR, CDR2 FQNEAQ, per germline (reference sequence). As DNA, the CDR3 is TGTGCCAGCTTAGCCCTTAGACAGGAGAACACTGAAGCTTTCTTT. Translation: CASLALRQENTEAFF.

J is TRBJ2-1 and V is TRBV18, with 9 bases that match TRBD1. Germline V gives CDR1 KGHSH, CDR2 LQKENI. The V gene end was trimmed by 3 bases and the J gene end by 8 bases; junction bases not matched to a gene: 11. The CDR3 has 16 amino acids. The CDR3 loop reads CASSPNYRGQRDEQFF. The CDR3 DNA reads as TGTGCCAGCTCACCCAATTACAGGGGGCAACGGGATGAGCAGTTCTTC.

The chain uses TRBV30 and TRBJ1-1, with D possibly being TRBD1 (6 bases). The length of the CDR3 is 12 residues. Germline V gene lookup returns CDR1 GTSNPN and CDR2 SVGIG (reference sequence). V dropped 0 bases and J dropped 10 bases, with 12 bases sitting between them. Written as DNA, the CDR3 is TGTGCCTGGAGTGTCACAGGGCAGGGAGCTTTCTTT. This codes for CAWSVTGQGAFF.

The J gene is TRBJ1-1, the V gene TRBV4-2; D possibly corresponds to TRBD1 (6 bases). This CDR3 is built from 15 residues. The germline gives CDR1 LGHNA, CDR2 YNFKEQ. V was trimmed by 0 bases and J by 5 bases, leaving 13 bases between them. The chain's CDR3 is CASSQEGARVTEAFF. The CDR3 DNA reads TGTGCCAGCAGCCAAGAGGGGGCCAGGGTGACTGAAGCTTTCTTT.

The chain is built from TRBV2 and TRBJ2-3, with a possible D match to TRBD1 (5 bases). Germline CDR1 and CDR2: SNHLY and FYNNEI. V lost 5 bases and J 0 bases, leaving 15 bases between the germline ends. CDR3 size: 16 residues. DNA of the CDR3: TGTGCCAGCAGTTTTGCCAGGGCATCAAGCACAGATACGCAGTATTTT. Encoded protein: CASSFARASSTDTQYF.

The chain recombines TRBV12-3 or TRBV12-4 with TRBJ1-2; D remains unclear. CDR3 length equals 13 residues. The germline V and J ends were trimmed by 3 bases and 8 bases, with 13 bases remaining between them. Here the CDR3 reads CASSLAPREGYTF. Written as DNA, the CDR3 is TGTGCCAGCAGTTTGGCCCCCCGGGAAGGCTACACCTTC.

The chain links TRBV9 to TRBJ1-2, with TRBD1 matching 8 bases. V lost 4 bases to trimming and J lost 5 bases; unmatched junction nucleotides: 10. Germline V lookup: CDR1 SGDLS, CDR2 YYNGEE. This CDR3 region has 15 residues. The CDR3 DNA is TGTGCCAGCAGCTTATGGACAGGGCTTACTTATGGCTACACCTTC. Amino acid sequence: CASSLWTGLTYGYTF. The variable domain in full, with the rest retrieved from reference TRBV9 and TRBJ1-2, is DSGVTQTPKHLITATGQRVTLRCSPRSGDLSVYWYQQSLDQGLQFLIQYYNGEERAKGNILERFSAQQFPDLHSELNLSSLELGDSALYFCASSLWTGLTYGYTFGSGTRLTVV.

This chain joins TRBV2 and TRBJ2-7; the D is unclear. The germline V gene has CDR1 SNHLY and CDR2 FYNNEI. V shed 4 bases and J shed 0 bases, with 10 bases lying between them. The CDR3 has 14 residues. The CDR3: CASSVRRSSYEQYF. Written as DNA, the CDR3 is TGTGCCAGCAGTGTGAGACGGAGCTCCTACGAGCAGTACTTC.

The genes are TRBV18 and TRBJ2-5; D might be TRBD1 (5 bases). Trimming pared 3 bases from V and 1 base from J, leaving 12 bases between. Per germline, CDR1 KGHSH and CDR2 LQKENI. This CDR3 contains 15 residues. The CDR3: CASSPDSPGQETQYF. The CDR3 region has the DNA TGTGCCAGCTCACCCGACAGTCCAGGCCAAGAGACCCAGTACTTC.

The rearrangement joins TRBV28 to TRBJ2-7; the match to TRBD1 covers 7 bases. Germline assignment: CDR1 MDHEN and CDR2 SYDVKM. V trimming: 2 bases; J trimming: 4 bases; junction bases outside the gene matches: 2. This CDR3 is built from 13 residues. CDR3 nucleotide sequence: TGTGCCAGCAGTTTAGGGGGACAGTACGAGCAGTACTTC. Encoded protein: CASSLGGQYEQYF.

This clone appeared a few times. The CDR3 loop is CACGGAYKRQYF. Here the CDR3 DNA reads TGTGCCTGCGGGGGGGCCTACAAGCGGCAGTACTTC. The J gene is TRBJ2-7, the V gene TRBV30, with TRBD2 matching over 8 bases. The CDR3 runs to 12 residues. Germline V CDR1 and CDR2: GTSNPN, SVGIG (reference sequence). The ends lost 6 bases at V and 9 bases at J; junction bases unmatched: 10.

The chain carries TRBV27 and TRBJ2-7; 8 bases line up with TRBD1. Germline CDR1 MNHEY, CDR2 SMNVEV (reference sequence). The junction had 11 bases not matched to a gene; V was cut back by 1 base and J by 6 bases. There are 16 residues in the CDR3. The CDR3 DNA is TGTGCCAGCAGTTTATGGGGCCGACAGGGGATATCCGAGCAGTACTTC. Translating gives CASSLWGRQGISEQYF.

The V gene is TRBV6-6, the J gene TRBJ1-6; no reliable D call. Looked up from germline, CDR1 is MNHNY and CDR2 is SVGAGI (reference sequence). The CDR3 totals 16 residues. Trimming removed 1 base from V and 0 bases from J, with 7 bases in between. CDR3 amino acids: CASSYFGSSYNSPLHF. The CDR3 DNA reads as TGTGCCAGCAGTTACTTCGGTAGCTCCTATAATTCACCCCTCCACTTT.

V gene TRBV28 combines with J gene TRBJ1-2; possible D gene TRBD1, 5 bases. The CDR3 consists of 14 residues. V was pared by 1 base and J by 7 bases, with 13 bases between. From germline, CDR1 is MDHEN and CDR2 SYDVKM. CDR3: CASSLSGQGSGYTF. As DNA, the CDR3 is TGTGCCAGCAGTTTATCAGGGCAGGGAAGTGGCTACACCTTC.

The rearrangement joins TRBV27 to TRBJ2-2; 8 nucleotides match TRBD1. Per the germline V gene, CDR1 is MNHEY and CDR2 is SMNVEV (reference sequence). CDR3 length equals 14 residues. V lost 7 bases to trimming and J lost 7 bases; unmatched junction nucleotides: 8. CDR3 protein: CASKEDRVIGELFF. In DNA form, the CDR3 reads TGTGCCAGCAAGGAGGACAGGGTAATCGGGGAGCTGTTTTTT.

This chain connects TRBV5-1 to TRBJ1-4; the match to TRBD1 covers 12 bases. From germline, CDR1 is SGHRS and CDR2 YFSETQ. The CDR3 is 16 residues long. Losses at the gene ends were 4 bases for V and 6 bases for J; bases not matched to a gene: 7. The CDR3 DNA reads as TGCGCCAGCAGCGACCAGGGACAGGGGGCGGATGAAAAACTGTTTTTT. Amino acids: CASSDQGQGADEKLFF.

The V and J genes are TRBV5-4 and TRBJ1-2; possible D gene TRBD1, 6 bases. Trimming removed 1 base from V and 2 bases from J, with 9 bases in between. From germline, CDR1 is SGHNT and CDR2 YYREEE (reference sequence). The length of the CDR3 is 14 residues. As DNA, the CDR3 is TGTGCCAGCAGCTTGTATCAGGGGAACTATGGCTACACCTTC. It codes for CASSLYQGNYGYTF.

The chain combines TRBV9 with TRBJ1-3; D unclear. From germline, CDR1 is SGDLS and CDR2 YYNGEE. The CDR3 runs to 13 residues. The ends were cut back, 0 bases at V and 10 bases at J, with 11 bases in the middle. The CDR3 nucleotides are TGTGCCAGCAGCGTAGAACCCGCCCGGACCATATATTTT. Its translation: CASSVEPARTIYF.

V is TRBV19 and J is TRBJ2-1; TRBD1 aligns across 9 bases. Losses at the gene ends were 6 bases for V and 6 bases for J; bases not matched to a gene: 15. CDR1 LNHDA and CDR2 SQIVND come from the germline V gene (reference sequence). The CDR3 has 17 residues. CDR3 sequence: CASSPLATGGKRNEQFF. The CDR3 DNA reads TGTGCCAGTAGCCCTCTCGCGACAGGGGGTAAACGCAATGAGCAGTTCTTC.

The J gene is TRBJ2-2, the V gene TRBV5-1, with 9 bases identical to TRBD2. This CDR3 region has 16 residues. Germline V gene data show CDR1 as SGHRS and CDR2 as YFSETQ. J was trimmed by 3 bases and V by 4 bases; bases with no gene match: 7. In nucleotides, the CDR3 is TGCGCCAGCAGCCGCGGTGTAGCGGGGGACACCGGGGAGCTGTTTTTT. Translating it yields CASSRGVAGDTGELFF.

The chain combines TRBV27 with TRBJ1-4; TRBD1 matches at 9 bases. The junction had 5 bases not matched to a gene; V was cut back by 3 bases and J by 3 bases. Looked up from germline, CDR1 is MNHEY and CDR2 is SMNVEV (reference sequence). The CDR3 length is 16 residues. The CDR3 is CASSFTGGTPNEKLFF. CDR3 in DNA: TGTGCCAGCAGTTTTACAGGGGGCACCCCTAATGAAAAACTGTTTTTT.

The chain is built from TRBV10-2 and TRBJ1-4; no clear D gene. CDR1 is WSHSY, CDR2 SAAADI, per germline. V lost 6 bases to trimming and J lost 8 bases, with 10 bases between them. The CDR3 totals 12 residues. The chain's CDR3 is CASRAGREKLFF. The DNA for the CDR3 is TGCGCCAGCAGGGCGGGGAGGGAAAAACTGTTTTTT.